This T cell receptor (beta chain) emerged from a study of blood T cell repertoires in COVID-19. Across the whole study: Sample material is recorded as cDNA or gDNA derived from T cells, B-cell-depleted T cells, or PBMCs.

From germline, CDR1 is MNHNS and CDR2 SASEGT. The CDR3 is 15 residues long. Deletions cut 1 base from V and 1 base from J, with 9 bases between. One Seattle source followed patients from active infection through their disease course. In the authors' methods: Researchers report that nucleated cell counts were estimated from reference gene primer amplification. Using immunoSEQ multiplex PCR, the repertoire was profiled, and TCRdb retains in-frame clones only, with some absent. V, J and clone size derive from that table, while D and trimming were established from the DNA sequence. The sample comprises 210,000 or so clones, over 80% of which are singletons, and 0.95% to 1.5% rests with the top ten.

This TCR derives from a woman aged 25 to 45 with COVID-19, enrolled during active disease. The sample consisted of peripheral blood. This sequence joins TRBV6-1 and TRBJ2-3; D is unclear. In nucleotides, the CDR3 is TGTGCCAGCAGTGAAGGAGGATGGGGCACAGATACGCAGTATTTT. This translates into CASSEGGWGTDTQYF.